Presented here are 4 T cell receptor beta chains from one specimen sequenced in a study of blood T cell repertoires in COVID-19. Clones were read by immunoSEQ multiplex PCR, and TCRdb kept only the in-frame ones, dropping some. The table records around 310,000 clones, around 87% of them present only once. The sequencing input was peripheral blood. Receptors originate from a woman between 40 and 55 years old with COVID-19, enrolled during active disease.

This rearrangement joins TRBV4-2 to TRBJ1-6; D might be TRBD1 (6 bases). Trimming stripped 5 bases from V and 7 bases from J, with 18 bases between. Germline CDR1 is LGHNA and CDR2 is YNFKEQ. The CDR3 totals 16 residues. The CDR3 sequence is CASSLTDSLGNSPLHF. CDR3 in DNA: TGTGCCAGCAGCTTGACGGACAGTTTAGGCAATTCACCCCTCCACTTT.

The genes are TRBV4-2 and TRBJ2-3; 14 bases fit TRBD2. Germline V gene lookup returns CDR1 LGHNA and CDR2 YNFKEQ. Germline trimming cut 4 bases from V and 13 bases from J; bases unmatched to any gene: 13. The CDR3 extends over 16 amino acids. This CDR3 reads CASSPGAPGTSGSEYF. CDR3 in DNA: TGTGCCAGCAGCCCTGGGGCCCCCGGGACTAGCGGGAGTGAGTATTTT.

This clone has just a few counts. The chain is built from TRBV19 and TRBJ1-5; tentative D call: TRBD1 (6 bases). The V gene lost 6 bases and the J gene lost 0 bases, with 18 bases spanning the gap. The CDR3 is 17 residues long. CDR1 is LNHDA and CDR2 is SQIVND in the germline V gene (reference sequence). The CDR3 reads CASSGLDSIYSNQPQHF. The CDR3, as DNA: TGTGCCAGTAGCGGTTTGGACAGTATCTATAGCAATCAGCCCCAGCATTTT.

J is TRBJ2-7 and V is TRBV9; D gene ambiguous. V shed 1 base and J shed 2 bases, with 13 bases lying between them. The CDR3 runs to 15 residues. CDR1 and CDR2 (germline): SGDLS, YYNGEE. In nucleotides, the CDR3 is TGTGCCAGCAGCGTAACAGACCAGTCGCCCTACGAGCAGTACTTC. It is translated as CASSVTDQSPYEQYF. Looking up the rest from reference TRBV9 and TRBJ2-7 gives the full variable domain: DSGVTQTPKHLITATGQRVTLRCSPRSGDLSVYWYQQSLDQGLQFLIQYYNGEERAKGNILERFSAQQFPDLHSELNLSSLELGDSALYFCASSVTDQSPYEQYFGPGTRLTVT.